These 24 T cell receptor beta chains came from one sample sequenced in a study of blood T cell repertoires in COVID-19. TCRdb's copy holds only in-frame clones and misses some; the assay was immunoSEQ multiplex PCR. The data hold some 190,000 clones, with roughly 88% observed a single time. The sequencing input was peripheral blood. Source of these receptors: a middle-aged woman who had recovered from COVID-19.

The chain employs TRBV5-4 and TRBJ2-3; 7 bases match TRBD1. Germline-derived CDR1 and CDR2 are SGHNT and YYREEE (reference sequence). J was trimmed by 6 bases and V by 5 bases; bases with no gene match: 9. The CDR3 totals 14 residues. The CDR3 DNA follows: TGTGCCAGCAGGACAGGGCAGCTAGGGGATACGCAGTATTTT. Protein: CASRTGQLGDTQYF. The full variable domain, rest sourced from reference TRBV5-4 and TRBJ2-3, is ETGVTQSPTHLIKTRGQQVTLRCSSQSGHNTVSWYQQALGQGPQFIFQYYREEENGRGNFPPRFSGLQFPNYSSELNVNALELDDSALYLCASRTGQLGDTQYFGPGTRLTVL.

This clone has a single count. The chain carries TRBV5-6 and TRBJ2-5; 8 bases line up with TRBD2. The germline CDR1 and CDR2 sequences are SGHDT and YYEEEE. V trimming: 7 bases; J trimming: 5 bases; junction bases outside the gene matches: 19. The CDR3 has 17 residues. The CDR3 region is CASHWGGAGVGPETQYF. The CDR3, as DNA: TGTGCCAGCCACTGGGGAGGAGCGGGAGTAGGACCGGAGACCCAGTACTTC. Together with reference TRBV5-6 and TRBJ2-5, the CDR3 gives the full variable domain: DAGVTQSPTHLIKTRGQQVTLRCSPKSGHDTVSWYQQALGQGPQFIFQYYEEEERQRGNFPDRFSGHQFPNYSSELNVNALLLGDSALYLCASHWGGAGVGPETQYFGPGTRLLVL.

CDR3 sequence: CASEVGLAGDNEQFF. CDR3 DNA: TGCGCCAGCGAGGTAGGACTAGCGGGAGACAATGAGCAGTTCTTC. The J gene is TRBJ2-1, the V gene TRBV5-1; 13 nucleotides align to TRBD2. The CDR3 is 15 residues long. The V and J ends lost 7 bases and 5 bases, in that order; junction bases with no gene match: 6. The germline gives CDR1 SGHRS, CDR2 YFSETQ. The full variable domain, rest sourced from reference TRBV5-1 and TRBJ2-1, is KAGVTQTPRYLIKTRGQQVTLSCSPISGHRSVSWYQQTPGQGLQFLFEYFSETQRNKGNFPGRFSGRQFSNSRSEMNVSTLELGDSALYLCASEVGLAGDNEQFFGPGTRLTVL.

This chain joins TRBV30 and TRBJ1-3; tentatively, D is TRBD1 (5 bases). Between the trimmed V and J ends, which lost 3 bases and 0 bases, there was a span of 12 bases. Germline values: CDR1 GTSNPN, CDR2 SVGIG (reference sequence). The CDR3 runs 15 residues. In DNA form, the CDR3 reads TGTGCCTGGAGCTTCGGGGGGAGCTCTGGAAACACCATATATTTT. Translation: CAWSFGGSSGNTIYF.

This clone appeared once. The V and J genes are TRBV5-8 and TRBJ1-1, with TRBD1 matching 12 bases. V lost 2 bases, J lost 7 bases, and 6 bases stayed unmatched. Germline V CDR1 and CDR2: SGHTS, YDEGEE. The CDR3 spans 15 residues. CDR3 in DNA: TGTGCCAGCAGCTTAACCGGGACAGGGGGCGGTGAAGCTTTCTTT. As protein: CASSLTGTGGGEAFF.

About this clone itself: This sample also contains other DNA sequences that code for the same CDR3. The chain uses TRBV28 and TRBJ1-1; a weak D match, TRBD1 (6 bases). The germline gives CDR1 MDHEN, CDR2 SYDVKM. This CDR3 contains 14 residues. The V gene lost 5 bases and the J gene lost 1 base, with 11 bases spanning the gap. Here the CDR3 reads CASSPPTGNTEAFF. CDR3 bases: TGTGCCAGCAGTCCCCCGACAGGGAACACTGAAGCTTTCTTT.

This chain links TRBV6-2 or TRBV6-3 with TRBJ2-1; 9 positions agree with TRBD2. The V gene end was trimmed by 4 bases and the J gene end by 2 bases; junction bases not matched to a gene: 3. CDR1 is MNHEY and CDR2 is SVGEGT in the germline V gene. The CDR3 runs to 15 residues. CDR3 region: CASSWSSGAYNEQFF. CDR3 sequence (DNA): TGTGCCAGCAGTTGGTCTAGCGGGGCCTACAATGAGCAGTTCTTC.

The chain couples TRBV7-2 to TRBJ1-1; 8 positions match TRBD1. CDR1 SGHTA and CDR2 FQGNSA come from the germline V gene. This CDR3 comprises 20 residues. V trimming: 0 bases; J trimming: 0 bases; junction bases outside the gene matches: 15. The CDR3: CASSLATTGVISGMNTEAFF. The CDR3 nucleotides read TGTGCCAGCAGCTTAGCTACGACAGGGGTAATATCGGGAATGAACACTGAAGCTTTCTTT.

CDR3 residues: CASSDGSEQFF. DNA of the CDR3: TGCGCCAGCAGCGACGGGAGTGAGCAGTTCTTC. This rearrangement joins TRBV5-1 to TRBJ2-1; perhaps TRBD2 as D (6 bases). This CDR3 spans 11 amino acids. Germline V gene lookup returns CDR1 SGHRS and CDR2 YFSETQ. V was shortened by 4 bases and J by 9 bases, with 8 bases between the two germline ends.

V usage is TRBV15 and J usage is TRBJ1-1; D perhaps matches TRBD1 (5 bases). CDR3 length: 16 amino acids. Germline V gives CDR1 LNHNV, CDR2 YYDKDF (reference sequence). Trimming cost V 4 bases and J 1 base, with 16 bases left between them. The CDR3 spells CATSKLLGQGNTEAFF. The CDR3 bases are TGTGCCACCAGCAAACTCCTGGGGCAGGGGAACACTGAAGCTTTCTTT. The full variable domain, completed using reference TRBV15 and TRBJ1-1, is DAMVIQNPRYQVTQFGKPVTLSCSQTLNHNVMYWYQQKSSQAPKLLFHYYDKDFNNEADTPDNFQSRRPNTSFCFLDIRSPGLGDTAMYLCATSKLLGQGNTEAFFGQGTRLTVV.

The chain recombines TRBV11-1 with TRBJ2-7; 8 positions agree with TRBD2. With 4 bases clipped from V and 2 bases from J, the junction kept 4 bases outside the gene matches. CDR3 size: 14 residues. Germline V gene lookup returns CDR1 SGHAT and CDR2 FQDESV (reference sequence). CDR3 protein: CASSYSGAPYEQYF. CDR3 coding DNA: TGTGCCAGCAGCTATAGCGGGGCTCCCTACGAGCAGTACTTC.

The chain uses TRBV2 and TRBJ2-7; the match to TRBD1 covers 9 bases. The CDR3 sequence is 13 residues long. J was trimmed by 5 bases and V by 6 bases; bases with no gene match: 5. CDR1 is SNHLY, CDR2 FYNNEI, per germline. CDR3 DNA: TGTGCCAGCAGATGGACAGGGGACCACGAGCAGTACTTC. It encodes CASRWTGDHEQYF. Full variable domain (rest looked up from reference TRBV2 and TRBJ2-7): EPEVTQTPSHQVTQMGQEVILRCVPISNHLYFYWYRQILGQKVEFLVSFYNNEISEKSEIFDDQFSVERPDGSNFTLKIRSTKLEDSAMYFCASRWTGDHEQYFGPGTRLTVT.

DNA of the CDR3: TGTGCCAGCAGTCCCCGCGGACAGGGGGTGACTGAAGCTTTCTTT. This translates into CASSPRGQGVTEAFF. The rearrangement joins TRBV28 to TRBJ1-1, with 10 bases matching TRBD1. Germline V gene data show CDR1 as MDHEN and CDR2 as SYDVKM. The CDR3 runs to 15 residues. V shed 5 bases and J 5 bases; nucleotides not matched to a gene: 8.

V is TRBV21-1 and J is TRBJ2-5; TRBD2 is the table's D call, not checked against the DNA. TRBV21-1 is a listed pseudogene. CDR3 length: 13 amino acids. The CDR3 loop is CASSPRTPETQYF. The CDR3 DNA reads as TGTGCCAGCAGCCCGCGGACTCCTGAGACCCAGTACTTC.

The J gene is TRBJ2-7, the V gene TRBV11-2; D possibly corresponds to TRBD2 (6 bases). The germline CDR1 and CDR2 sequences are SGHAT and FQNNGV. CDR3 length equals 16 residues. Trimming took off 3 bases at V and 2 bases at J, with 17 bases between the two ends. In DNA, the CDR3 is TGTGCCAGCAGCTTTGGGGCGGGAAAGCTGACCTACGAGCAGTACTTC. Its protein product is CASSFGAGKLTYEQYF.

This clone was found a few times. This chain joins TRBV19 and TRBJ1-2, with D hard to call. The CDR3 length is 14 residues. Trimming removed 0 bases at V and 6 bases at J, with 11 bases between. Looked up from germline, CDR1 is LNHDA and CDR2 is SQIVND (reference sequence). CDR3 amino acids: CASSIDEGLNGYTF. CDR3 sequence (DNA): TGTGCCAGTAGTATAGATGAGGGCCTCAATGGCTACACCTTC.

This chain links TRBV9 with TRBJ2-1; possibly TRBD2 for D (5 bases). Trimming pared 3 bases from V and 7 bases from J, leaving 14 bases between. Germline loops: CDR1 SGDLS, CDR2 YYNGEE. This CDR3 has 14 amino acids. CDR3 sequence (DNA): TGTGCCAGCAGCGCACTAGTCGCGTTTAATGAGCAGTTCTTC. As protein: CASSALVAFNEQFF.

The chain combines TRBV7-2 with TRBJ1-2; TRBD1 agrees at 11 bases. The germline V gene has CDR1 SGHTA and CDR2 FQGNSA. After removal of 5 bases from V and 3 bases from J, the junction contained 5 bases not matched to a gene. This CDR3 comprises 15 residues. The CDR3 sequence is CASSAGQGADYGYTF. CDR3 DNA sequence: TGTGCCAGCAGCGCCGGACAGGGGGCTGACTATGGCTACACCTTC.

This sequence joins TRBV28 and TRBJ2-7; 10 bases are shared with TRBD1. The V segment lost 3 bases and the J segment 2 bases; nucleotides outside the gene matches: 4. Germline CDR1 is MDHEN and CDR2 is SYDVKM. This CDR3 has 15 amino acids. The CDR3: CASSLTGGLAYEQYF. The CDR3 nucleotides read TGTGCCAGCAGTTTGACAGGGGGCTTGGCCTACGAGCAGTACTTC.

The chain combines TRBV5-1 with TRBJ2-1; tentatively, D is TRBD2 (5 bases). Germline V lookup: CDR1 SGHRS, CDR2 YFSETQ. This CDR3 spans 16 amino acids. V was shortened by 0 bases and J by 0 bases, with 10 bases between the two germline ends. The CDR3 region is CASSLAGTSSYNEQFF. CDR3 nucleotide sequence: TGCGCCAGCAGCTTGGCGGGAACGTCCTCCTACAATGAGCAGTTCTTC.

Only a few counts were recorded for this clone. The V gene is TRBV18, the J gene TRBJ2-2; 7 bases map to TRBD2. The CDR3 extends over 20 amino acids. Germline V gene lookup returns CDR1 KGHSH and CDR2 LQKENI. J lost 3 bases, V lost 1 base, and 17 bases had no gene match. CDR3 DNA sequence: TGTGCCAGCTCACCACGGGACCTTAGCGGGTTCGGCGGGGACACCGGGGAGCTGTTTTTT. The encoded protein is CASSPRDLSGFGGDTGELFF. Filled out from reference TRBV18 and TRBJ2-2, the complete variable domain reads NAGVMQNPRHLVRRRGQEARLRCSPMKGHSHVYWYRQLPEEGLKFMVYLQKENIIDESGMPKERFSAEFPKEGPSILRIQQVVRGDSAAYFCASSPRDLSGFGGDTGELFFGEGSRLTVL.

This chain connects TRBV6-6 to TRBJ1-4, with 8 bases that match TRBD1. CDR1 and CDR2 (germline): MNHNY, SVGAGI (reference sequence). The J segment lost 8 bases and the V segment lost 2 bases, leaving 10 bases of the junction unmatched. The CDR3 is 16 amino acids. The CDR3 is CASSYTYRGVEEKLFF. The CDR3 DNA follows: TGTGCCAGCAGTTACACCTACAGGGGGGTAGAGGAAAAACTGTTTTTT.

The chain is built from TRBV6-6 and TRBJ2-5; 7 nucleotides agree with TRBD2. Per germline, CDR1 MNHNY and CDR2 SVGAGI (reference sequence). After removal of 5 bases from V and 1 base from J, the junction contained 1 base not matched to a gene. CDR3 size: 13 residues. CDR3 in amino acids: CASSPSGQETQYF. CDR3 bases: TGTGCCAGCAGTCCTAGCGGCCAAGAGACCCAGTACTTC.

The V gene is TRBV9, the J gene TRBJ2-2; no definite D call. CDR3 size: 13 residues. The germline V and J ends were trimmed by 0 bases and 7 bases, with 7 bases remaining between them. Per germline, CDR1 SGDLS and CDR2 YYNGEE. The CDR3 sequence is CASSVVPNGELFF. CDR3 in DNA: TGTGCCAGCAGCGTAGTTCCAAACGGGGAGCTGTTTTTT.